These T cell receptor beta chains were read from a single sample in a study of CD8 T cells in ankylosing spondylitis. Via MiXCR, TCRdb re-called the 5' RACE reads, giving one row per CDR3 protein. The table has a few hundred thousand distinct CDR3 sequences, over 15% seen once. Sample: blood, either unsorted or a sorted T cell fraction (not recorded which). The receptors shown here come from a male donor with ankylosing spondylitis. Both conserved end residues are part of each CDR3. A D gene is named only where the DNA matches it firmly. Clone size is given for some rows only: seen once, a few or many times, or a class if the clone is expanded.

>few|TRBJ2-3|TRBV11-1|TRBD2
CASSSVPGLAGGTDTQYF
TGTGCCAGCAGCTCAGTCCCGGGACTAGCGGGGGGCACAGATACGCAGTATTTT
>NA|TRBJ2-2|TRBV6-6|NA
CASSSQETGELFF
TGTGCCAGCAGTTCCCAAGAAACCGGGGAGCTGTTTTTT
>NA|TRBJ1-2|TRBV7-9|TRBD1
CASSQGQPDGYTF
TGTGCCAGCAGCCAGGGACAGCCAGATGGCTACACCTTC
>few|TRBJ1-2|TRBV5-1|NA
CASSGQPPYGYTF
TGCGCCAGCAGTGGACAGCCCCCCTATGGCTACACCTTC
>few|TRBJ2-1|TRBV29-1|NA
CSVGIAYEQFF
TGCAGCGTCGGGATAGCATATGAGCAGTTCTTC
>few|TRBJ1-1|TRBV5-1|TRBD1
CASSFRDRGEAFF
TGCGCCAGCAGCTTTCGGGACAGGGGAGAAGCTTTCTTT
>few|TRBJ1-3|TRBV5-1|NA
CASSLYPEAGNTIYF
TGCGCCAGCAGCCTCTATCCCGAAGCTGGAAACACCATATATTTT
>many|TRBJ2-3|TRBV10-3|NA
CAIKGETSTDTQYF
TGTGCCATCAAGGGGGAGACCAGCACAGATACGCAGTATTTT
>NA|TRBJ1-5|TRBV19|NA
CASTLTGASRQPQHF
TGTGCCAGTACCCTGACGGGGGCATCCAGACAGCCCCAGCATTTT
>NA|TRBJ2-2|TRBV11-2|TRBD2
CASSNRGTSGMNTGELFF
TGTGCCAGCAGCAATAGAGGGACTAGCGGGATGAACACCGGGGAGCTGTTTTTT
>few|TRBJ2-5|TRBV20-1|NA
CSASRGASGETQYF
TGCAGTGCTAGTAGAGGGGCGTCCGGAGAGACCCAGTACTTC
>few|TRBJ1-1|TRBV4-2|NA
CASSQTMNTEAFF
TGTGCCAGCAGCCAAACAATGAACACTGAAGCTTTCTTT
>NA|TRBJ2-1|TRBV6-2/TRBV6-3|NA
CASSYTIDRAEQFF
TGTGCCAGCAGTTACACGATAGACCGGGCTGAGCAGTTCTTC
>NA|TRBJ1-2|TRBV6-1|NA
CASSGIIGIGSSGYTF
TGTGCCAGCAGTGGGATTATTGGGATCGGGTCGTCTGGCTACACCTTC
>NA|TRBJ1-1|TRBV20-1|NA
CSASRGAPNTEAFF
TGCAGTGCTAGTCGTGGGGCCCCCAACACTGAAGCTTTCTTT
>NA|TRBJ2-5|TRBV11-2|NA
CASSPLRQETQYF
TGTGCCAGCAGCCCCTTGCGCCAAGAGACCCAGTACTTC
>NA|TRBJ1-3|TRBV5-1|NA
CASSPTPVSGNTIYF
TGCGCCAGCAGTCCGACGCCCGTCTCTGGAAACACCATATATTTT
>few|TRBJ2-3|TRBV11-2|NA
CASSLAGGVGTDTQYF
TGTGCCAGCAGCTTAGCCGGGGGTGTTGGAACAGATACGCAGTATTTT
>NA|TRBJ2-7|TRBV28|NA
CAIPREPPWEQYF
TGTGCCATCCCAAGGGAGCCCCCCTGGGAGCAGTACTTC
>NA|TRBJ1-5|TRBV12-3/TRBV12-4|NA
CASSLEQGYQPQHF
TGTGCCAGCAGTTTAGAACAGGGCTATCAGCCCCAGCATTTT
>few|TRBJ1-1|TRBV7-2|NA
CASSFQRVGNTEAFF
TGTGCCAGCAGCTTCCAGAGGGTCGGAAACACTGAAGCTTTCTTT
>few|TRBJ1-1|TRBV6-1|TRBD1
CASILTGMNTEAFF
TGTGCCAGCATTCTGACAGGGATGAACACTGAAGCTTTCTTT
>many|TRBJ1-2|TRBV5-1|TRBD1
CASSIPGQGAYGYTF
TGCGCCAGCAGCATCCCGGGACAGGGTGCCTATGGCTACACCTTC
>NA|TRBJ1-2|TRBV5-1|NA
CASGEGTNYGYTF
TGCGCCAGCGGGGAGGGAACTAACTATGGCTACACCTTC
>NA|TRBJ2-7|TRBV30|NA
CAWSGMSEQYF
TGTGCCTGGAGTGGGATGTCCGAGCAGTACTTC
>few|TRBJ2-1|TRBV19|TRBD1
CASATGALGQFF
TGTGCCAGTGCGACAGGGGCCCTTGGGCAGTTCTTC
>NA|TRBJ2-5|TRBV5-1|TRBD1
CASSFPGTAQETQYF
TGCGCCAGCAGCTTCCCGGGGACAGCCCAAGAGACCCAGTACTTC
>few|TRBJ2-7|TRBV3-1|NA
CASSQGGRAGFYEQYF
TGTGCCAGCAGCCAAGGCGGGCGAGCAGGGTTCTACGAGCAGTACTTC
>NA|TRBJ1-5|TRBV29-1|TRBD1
CSVQESTGPNQPQHF
TGCAGCGTACAAGAATCGACAGGGCCTAATCAGCCCCAGCATTTT
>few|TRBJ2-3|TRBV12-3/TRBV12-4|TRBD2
CATSRGEGDTQYF
TGTGCCACTTCCCGGGGGGAGGGTGATACGCAGTATTTT